This T cell receptor (beta chain) was profiled in a study of cytomegalovirus exposure and HLA in healthy donors. The primer mix had 60 Vbeta and 13 Jbeta primers. Authors' analysis steps: An analysis performed later counted about 80 million unique TCR beta chains (roughly 10 million of them shared). Assay: immunoSEQ multiplex PCR; the TCRdb copy retains only in-frame clones and omits some. V and J calls and clone size follow that table, whereas D and trimming were derived from the DNA. The sample holds 110,000 or so clones, 77% seen once. Study-level findings and limits: TCR association rates varied by HLA locus in a later analysis, with DRB1 highest and HLA-C lowest. Later analysis found that TCR beta chains associated with HLA were more clonally expanded than other, equally common chains. TCR beta V- and J-gene trimming was later associated with a missense DCLRE1C variant.

Trimming took 3 bases from V and 1 from J, leaving 9 bases between them. CDR3 length: 14 residues. Germline CDR1 and CDR2: LNHDA and SQIVND (reference sequence). Points on this clone: The antigen remains undetermined.

The TCR was taken from a man aged 35-49 years in good health and CMV-seropositive. What was sequenced was PBMCs. The chain employs TRBV19 and TRBJ1-1; tentative D call: TRBD1 (5 bases). The CDR3 nucleotides are TGTGCCAGTAGTATGGGGGGACGGAACACTGAAGCTTTCTTT. The encoded protein is CASSMGGRNTEAFF.